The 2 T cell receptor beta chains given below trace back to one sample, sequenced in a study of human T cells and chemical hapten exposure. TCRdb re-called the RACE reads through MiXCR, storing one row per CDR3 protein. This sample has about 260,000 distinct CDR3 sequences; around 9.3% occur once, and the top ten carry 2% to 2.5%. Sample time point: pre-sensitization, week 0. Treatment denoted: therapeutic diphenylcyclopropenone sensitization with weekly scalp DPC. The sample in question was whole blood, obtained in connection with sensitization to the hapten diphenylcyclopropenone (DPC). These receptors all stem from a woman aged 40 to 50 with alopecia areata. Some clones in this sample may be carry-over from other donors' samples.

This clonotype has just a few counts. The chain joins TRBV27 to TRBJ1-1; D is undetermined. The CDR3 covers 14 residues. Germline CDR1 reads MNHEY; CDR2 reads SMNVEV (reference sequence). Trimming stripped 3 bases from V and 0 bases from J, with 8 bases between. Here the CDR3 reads CASSFGLMNTEAFF. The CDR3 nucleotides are TGTGCCAGCAGTTTTGGCCTCATGAACACTGAAGCTTTCTTT.

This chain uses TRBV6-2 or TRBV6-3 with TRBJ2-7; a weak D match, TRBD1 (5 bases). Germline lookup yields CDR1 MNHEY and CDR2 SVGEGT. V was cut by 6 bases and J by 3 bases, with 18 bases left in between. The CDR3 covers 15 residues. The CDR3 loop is CASRLGHRDFYEQYF. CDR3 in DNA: TGTGCCAGCAGACTTGGACACCGCGATTTCTACGAGCAGTACTTC.